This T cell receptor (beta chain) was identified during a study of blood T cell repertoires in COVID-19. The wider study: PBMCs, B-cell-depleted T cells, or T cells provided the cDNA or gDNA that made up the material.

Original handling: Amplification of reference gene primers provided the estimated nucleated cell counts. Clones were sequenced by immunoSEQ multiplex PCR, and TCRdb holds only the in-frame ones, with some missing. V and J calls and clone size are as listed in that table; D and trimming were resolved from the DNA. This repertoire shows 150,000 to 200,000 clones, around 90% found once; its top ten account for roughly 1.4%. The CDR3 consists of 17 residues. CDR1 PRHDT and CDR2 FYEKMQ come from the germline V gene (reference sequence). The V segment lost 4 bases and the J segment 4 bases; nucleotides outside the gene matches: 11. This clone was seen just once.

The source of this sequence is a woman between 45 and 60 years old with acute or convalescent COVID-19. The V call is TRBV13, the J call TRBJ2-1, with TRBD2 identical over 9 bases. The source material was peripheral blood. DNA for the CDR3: TGTGCCAGCAGCTCCCTAGGCGCGGGGGGGAAATACAATGAGCAGTTCTTC. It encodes CASSSLGAGGKYNEQFF.